This TCR beta chain comes out of a study of T cells in Graves' hyperthyroidism and ophthalmopathy. Study observations and caveats: Separating ophthalmopathy from stable hyperthyroidism was achieved by a 13 V-J model.

Per the germline V gene, CDR1 is MDHEN and CDR2 is SYDVKM. This CDR3 is 17 amino acids long. V was shortened by 6 bases and J by 4 bases, with 19 bases between the two germline ends. This clonotype has ten or more counts. Antigen: not known. RNA transcripts gave rise to amplified TCR beta CDR3 regions. When the TCR CDR3 underwent first-round RT-PCR, the HTBI primer set was used. TCRdb re-derived calls from the multiplex PCR reads in MiXCR, one entry per CDR3 protein. In the table there are 500,000 or so distinct CDR3 sequences, about a sixth of which are singletons. The sequence was collected from a woman aged 18-29 years with Graves' ophthalmopathy. Sequencing input: blood. The chain links TRBV28 to TRBJ2-6; D is unclear. The CDR3 protein is CASSKSGPPVGANVLTF. The DNA of the CDR3 is TGTGCCAGCAGCAAGTCTGGGCCTCCAGTCGGGGCCAACGTCCTGACTTTC.